This T cell receptor (beta chain) was profiled in a study of a mutant IDH1 vaccine in newly diagnosed glioma. Germline assignment: CDR1 SNHLY and CDR2 FYNNEI. CDR3 length: 12 residues. Trimming took 10 bases from V and 5 from J, leaving 11 bases between them. Noted time point: week 47, end of study. The content of each vaccine dose was 300 ug of mutant IDH1 20-mer peptide, and topical imiquimod accompanied it. Notes on this clone: The target antigen is unknown.

Sequencing used immunoSEQ multiplex PCR; TCRdb keeps in-frame clones, though not all of them. Counted here are about 50,000 clones, approximately 80% occurring once; the ten biggest clones make up about 4.9%. The chain is built from TRBV2 and TRBJ2-2, with D hard to call. The sequence derives from a woman between 40 and 50 years old with glioma. Some clones in this sample may be carry-over from other donors' samples. Sample: PBMCs, taken from a glioma patient whose treatment included an IDH1 peptide vaccine. This CDR3 is CATSPETGELFF. CDR3 sequence (DNA): TGTGCCACCTCCCCTGAAACCGGGGAGCTGTTTTTT.